This TCR beta chain was retrieved from a study of CD8+ T cells in alopecia areata. Germline V lookup: CDR1 MNHEY, CDR2 SMNVEV (reference sequence). This CDR3 spans 15 amino acids. V was trimmed by 5 bases and J by 4 bases, leaving 17 bases between them. Extraction and reverse transcription of RNA yielded cDNA as the sequencing template. Method: immunoSEQ multiplex PCR; TCRdb's copy keeps in-frame clones and lacks some. The sample records around 190,000 clones, approximately 60% being singletons. The V gene is TRBV27, the J gene TRBJ1-1; possible D gene TRBD1, 5 bases. The sample comprised CD8+ T cells sorted from blood. The sequence came from a human donor in good health. The CDR3 loop is CASSRGLPAGTEAFF. Written as DNA, the CDR3 is TGTGCCAGCAGTCGGGGCCTCCCGGCGGGCACTGAAGCTTTCTTT.